A single sample is the source of the 14 T cell receptor beta chains below, sequenced in a study of shared clonotypes between healthy human individuals. Libraries were prepared by immunoSEQ multiplex PCR; TCRdb keeps only in-frame clonotypes and omits some of them. The data show more than 2,000,000 clones, 80% to 95% seen once. Sequenced: naive CD4+ T cells from PBMCs. Noted subset: CD45RA+ positively selected. Receptors originate from a man between 18 and 29 years old in good health. Some clones in this sample may be carry-over from other donors' samples.

This clone was detected once. The chain couples TRBV7-9 to TRBJ2-1, with D possibly being TRBD1 or TRBD2 (7 bases each). Trimming pared 10 bases from V and 9 bases from J, leaving 25 bases between. This CDR3 spans 15 amino acids. CDR1 SEHNR and CDR2 FQNEAQ come from the germline V gene (reference sequence). The CDR3 protein is CATPGGALPEGEQFF. CDR3 sequence (DNA): TGTGCCACCCCAGGGGGGGCCCTCCCAGAGGGTGAGCAGTTCTTC.

The chain couples TRBV18 to TRBJ2-5; 8 bases fit TRBD2. With V trimmed by 2 bases and J by 3 bases, 2 bases remained unmatched. Germline values: CDR1 KGHSH, CDR2 LQKENI. The CDR3 has 14 amino acids. CDR3 sequence (DNA): TGTGCCAGCTCACCAGGAGCGGGAGAAGAGACCCAGTACTTC. Amino acid sequence: CASSPGAGEETQYF.

The chain employs TRBV6-6 and TRBJ2-7; D ambiguous. CDR1 and CDR2 from the germline V gene are MNHNY and SVGAGI (reference sequence). The CDR3 consists of 13 residues. Trimming shortened V by 3 bases and J by 7 bases, and 13 bases separated the two germline ends. CDR3 sequence (DNA): TGTGCCAGCAGTTATCAACAGTCACTGGAGCAGTACTTC. Protein: CASSYQQSLEQYF.

The chain links TRBV12-2 to TRBJ2-5; no DNA check was done on the table's D call, TRBD2. TRBV12-2 is classified as a pseudogene. The CDR3 spans 16 residues. In DNA form, the CDR3 reads TGTGCAAGTCGCTGGGGTAGGGAGGAAGTCCAAGAGACCCAGTACTTC. Translated: CASRWGREEVQETQYF.

V usage is TRBV4-3 and J usage is TRBJ2-3; a weak D match, TRBD1 (6 bases). Germline-derived CDR1 and CDR2 are LGHNA and YSLEER. This CDR3 is built from 13 residues. Trimming took 0 bases from V and 10 from J, leaving 11 bases between them. CDR3 nucleotides: TGCGCCAGCAGCCAAGATGGGGGCTTTCCGCAGTATTTT. This codes for CASSQDGGFPQYF.

This clone was observed a few times. The genes are TRBV6-6 and TRBJ1-2; D not resolved. In germline, CDR1 is MNHNY, CDR2 SVGAGI (reference sequence). Trimming cost V 2 bases and J 8 bases, with 12 bases left between them. CDR3 length: 13 amino acids. The CDR3 region is CASSYAEGGGYTF. CDR3 coding DNA: TGTGCCAGCAGTTACGCCGAAGGAGGAGGCTACACCTTC.

This chain joins TRBV7-6 and TRBJ2-5; 7 positions match TRBD2. V shed 5 bases and J 2 bases; nucleotides not matched to a gene: 2. CDR3 length: 13 amino acids. Germline V gene data show CDR1 as SGHVS and CDR2 as FNYEAQ. The CDR3 region is CASSASGQETQYF. CDR3 in DNA: TGTGCCAGCAGCGCTAGCGGACAAGAGACCCAGTACTTC.

This sequence joins TRBV6-5 and TRBJ2-1, with D possibly being TRBD2 (5 bases). The length of the CDR3 is 10 residues. Germline-derived CDR1 and CDR2 are MNHEY and SVGAGI. With 9 bases removed from V and 15 bases from J, the gap between germline ends came to 15 bases. Here the CDR3 DNA reads TGTGCCAGAACGCATCGGGGTAGGTTCTTC. Residues: CARTHRGRFF.

Written as DNA, the CDR3 is TGTGCCAGCAGTTCCGGGTCGGGACTAGCGGGGTTGAATGAGCAGTTCTTC. This sequence encodes CASSSGSGLAGLNEQFF. The V call is TRBV5-8, the J call TRBJ2-1; the match to TRBD2 covers 13 bases. The CDR3 is 17 residues long. V lost 5 bases and J lost 7; bases outside the gene matches: 12. Germline V gives CDR1 SGHTS, CDR2 YDEGEE.

Turning to this clone: Other DNA sequences of this sample code for an identical CDR3. The J gene is TRBJ1-2, the V gene TRBV28; no reliable D call. V was shortened by 6 bases and J by 5 bases, with 10 bases between the two germline ends. There are 12 residues in the CDR3. The germline gives CDR1 MDHEN, CDR2 SYDVKM. Here the CDR3 DNA reads TGTGCCAGCAGCCTACCTGGTTATGGCTACACCTTC. Its protein product is CASSLPGYGYTF.

The V call is TRBV5-6, the J call TRBJ2-5; weak D call: TRBD2 (6 bases). Trimming cost V 3 bases and J 0 bases, with 18 bases left between them. Germline V CDR1 and CDR2: SGHDT, YYEEEE. The length of the CDR3 is 17 residues. CDR3 coding DNA: TGTGCCAGCAGCTGGAGGGTTCAGTTAGCGGACCAAGAGACCCAGTACTTC. Translation: CASSWRVQLADQETQYF.

V usage is TRBV11-1 and J usage is TRBJ2-7; TRBD1 aligns across 8 bases. This CDR3 is 12 amino acids long. J gave up 5 bases and V 5 bases, and 2 bases lay outside the gene matches. Germline V gene lookup returns CDR1 SGHAT and CDR2 FQDESV (reference sequence). CDR3 DNA sequence: TGTGCCAGCAGCCCAGGGGGCCACGAGCAGTACTTC. The encoded protein is CASSPGGHEQYF.

The chain links TRBV27 to TRBJ2-5; no firm D call. Trimming took 3 bases from V and 2 from J, leaving 22 bases between them. Germline V gene sequence: CDR1 MNHEY, CDR2 SMNVEV (reference sequence). The CDR3 length is 18 residues. In DNA, the CDR3 is TGTGCCAGCAGTTTGCGAGTGGCGGCAGACCATCGACAAGAGACCCAGTACTTC. This translates into CASSLRVAADHRQETQYF.

This clone has only one observation. The V call is TRBV11-2, the J call TRBJ2-1; 14 nucleotides line up with TRBD2. This CDR3 contains 16 residues. The trim removed 5 bases at V and 4 bases at J, leaving 4 bases unmatched. Germline V CDR1 and CDR2: SGHAT, FQNNGV. In DNA, the CDR3 is TGTGCCAGCAGCCCATGGACTAGCGGGGGGTACAATGAGCAGTTCTTC. Translation gives CASSPWTSGGYNEQFF.